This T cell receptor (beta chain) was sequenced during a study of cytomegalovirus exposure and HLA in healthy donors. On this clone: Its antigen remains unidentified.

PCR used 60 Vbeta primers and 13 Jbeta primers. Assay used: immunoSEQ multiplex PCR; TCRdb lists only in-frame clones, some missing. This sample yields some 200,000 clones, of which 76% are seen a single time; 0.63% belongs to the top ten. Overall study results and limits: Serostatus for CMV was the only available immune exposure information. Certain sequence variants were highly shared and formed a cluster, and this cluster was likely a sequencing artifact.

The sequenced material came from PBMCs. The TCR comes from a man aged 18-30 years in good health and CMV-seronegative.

CDR3 DNA: TGTGCCAGCAGTTCTTTTCGACAGGGCGGTGGCTACACCTTC. It translates to CASSSFRQGGGYTF. V and J are TRBV6-1 and TRBJ1-2; 7 bases fit TRBD1. Germline CDR1 is MNHNS and CDR2 is SASEGT. The CDR3 has 14 residues. The V and J ends lost 5 bases and 7 bases, in that order; junction bases with no gene match: 10.